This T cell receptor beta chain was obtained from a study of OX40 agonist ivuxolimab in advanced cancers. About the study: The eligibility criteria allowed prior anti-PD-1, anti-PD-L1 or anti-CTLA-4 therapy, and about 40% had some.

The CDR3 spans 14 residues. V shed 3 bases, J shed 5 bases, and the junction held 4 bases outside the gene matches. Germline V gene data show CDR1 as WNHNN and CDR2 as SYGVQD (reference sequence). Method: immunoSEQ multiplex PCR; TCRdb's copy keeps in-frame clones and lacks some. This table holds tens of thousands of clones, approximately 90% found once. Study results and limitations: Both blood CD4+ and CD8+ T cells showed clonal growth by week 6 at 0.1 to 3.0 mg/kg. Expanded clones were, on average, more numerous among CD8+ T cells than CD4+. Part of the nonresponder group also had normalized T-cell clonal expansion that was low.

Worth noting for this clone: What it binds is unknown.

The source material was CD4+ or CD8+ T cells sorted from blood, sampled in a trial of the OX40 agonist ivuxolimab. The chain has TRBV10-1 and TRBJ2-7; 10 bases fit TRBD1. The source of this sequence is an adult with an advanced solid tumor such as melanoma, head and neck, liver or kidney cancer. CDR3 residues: CASSEDRGLHEQYF. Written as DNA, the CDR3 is TGCGCCAGCAGTGAAGACAGGGGGCTCCACGAGCAGTACTTC.